This TCR beta chain was profiled in a study of T cells expressing NK-cell markers. Study-level information: The TCR beta repertoires originated in sorted CD3+CD56+NKG2C+, CD3+CD56+NKG2C- and CD3+CD56-NKG2C+ T cells. Findings of the study overall: Uncertainty persisted over the HCMV specificity of expanded NKG2C+ T cell clones. One observes that, in a handful of donors, these clonotypes were also the leading ones within the CD3+CD56-NKG2C+ fraction.

The CDR3 covers 14 residues. With respect to this clonotype: Its antigen is not identified.

The cDNA for TCR beta came from 5'RACE template switching with UMIs. No DNA is given; TCRdb re-called the 5' RACE reads and lists each CDR3 protein once. This repertoire comprises a few hundred thousand distinct CDR3 sequences; its ten largest clones make up 4% to 6.5%. Sequencing was done on a sample of blood T cells: a sorted CD56 or NKG2C T cell subset, CD4+ or CD8+ T cells, or bulk PBMC T cells (not recorded which). The sequence derives from a man aged 18 to 69 in good health. This chain links TRBV12-2 with TRBJ1-2. TRBV12-2 is a documented pseudogene. CDR3: CASRLGPLGYGYTF.